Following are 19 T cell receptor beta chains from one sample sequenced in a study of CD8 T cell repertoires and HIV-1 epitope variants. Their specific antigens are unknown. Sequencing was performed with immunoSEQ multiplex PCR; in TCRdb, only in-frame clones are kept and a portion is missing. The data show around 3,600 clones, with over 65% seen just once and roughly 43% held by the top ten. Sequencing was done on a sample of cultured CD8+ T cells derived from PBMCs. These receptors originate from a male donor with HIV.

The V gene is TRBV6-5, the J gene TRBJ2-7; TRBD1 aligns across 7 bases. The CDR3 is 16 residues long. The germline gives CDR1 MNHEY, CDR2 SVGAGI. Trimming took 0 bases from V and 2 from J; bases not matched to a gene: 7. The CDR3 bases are TGTGCCAGCAGTTACTCGGGTACAGGGGCCGCCTACGAGCAGTACTTC. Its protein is CASSYSGTGAAYEQYF.

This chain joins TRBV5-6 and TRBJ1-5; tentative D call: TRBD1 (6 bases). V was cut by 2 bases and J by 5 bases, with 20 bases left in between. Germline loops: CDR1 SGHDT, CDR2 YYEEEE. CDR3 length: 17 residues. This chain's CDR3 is CASSLERQAKDDQPQHF. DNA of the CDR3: TGTGCCAGCAGCTTAGAGAGACAGGCCAAGGACGATCAGCCCCAGCATTTT.

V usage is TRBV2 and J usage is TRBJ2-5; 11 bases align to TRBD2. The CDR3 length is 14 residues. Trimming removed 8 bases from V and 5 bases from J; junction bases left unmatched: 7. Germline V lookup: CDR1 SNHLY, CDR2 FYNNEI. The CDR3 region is CASGSGGAGETQYF. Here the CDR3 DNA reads TGTGCCAGCGGTAGCGGGGGGGCCGGCGAGACCCAGTACTTC.

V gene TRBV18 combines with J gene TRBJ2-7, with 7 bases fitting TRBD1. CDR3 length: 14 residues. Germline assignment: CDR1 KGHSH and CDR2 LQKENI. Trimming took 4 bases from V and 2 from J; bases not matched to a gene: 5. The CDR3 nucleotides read TGTGCCAGCTCACAGGGGGCATTCCCCTACGAGCAGTACTTC. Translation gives CASSQGAFPYEQYF.

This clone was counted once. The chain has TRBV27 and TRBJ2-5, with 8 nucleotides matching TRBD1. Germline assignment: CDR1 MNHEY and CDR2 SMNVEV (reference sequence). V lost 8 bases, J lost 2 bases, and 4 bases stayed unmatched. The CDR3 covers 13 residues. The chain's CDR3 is CASRGTGQETQYF. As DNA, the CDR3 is TGTGCCAGCCGGGGGACAGGTCAAGAGACCCAGTACTTC.

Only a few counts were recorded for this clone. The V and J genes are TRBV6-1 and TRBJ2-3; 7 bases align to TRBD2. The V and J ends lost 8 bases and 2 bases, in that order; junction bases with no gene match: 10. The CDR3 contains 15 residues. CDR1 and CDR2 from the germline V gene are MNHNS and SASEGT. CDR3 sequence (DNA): TGTGCCAGCCCGAGCGGGGAGGCCTACACAGATACGCAGTATTTT. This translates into CASPSGEAYTDTQYF.

CDR3 loop: CASSLAIGTGQETQYF. As DNA, the CDR3 is TGTGCCAGCAGCTTGGCAATCGGGACAGGCCAAGAGACCCAGTACTTC. The V gene is TRBV5-6, the J gene TRBJ2-5, with TRBD1 matching over 8 bases. This CDR3 has 16 amino acids. The V gene end was trimmed by 0 bases and the J gene end by 1 base; junction bases not matched to a gene: 5. Looked up from germline, CDR1 is SGHDT and CDR2 is YYEEEE.

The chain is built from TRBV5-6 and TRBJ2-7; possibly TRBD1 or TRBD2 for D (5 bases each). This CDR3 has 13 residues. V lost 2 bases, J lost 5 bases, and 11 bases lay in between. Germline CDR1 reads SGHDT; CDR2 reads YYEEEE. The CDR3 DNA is TGTGCCAGCAGCTTCGGGGCGATCGACGAGCAGTACTTC. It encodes CASSFGAIDEQYF. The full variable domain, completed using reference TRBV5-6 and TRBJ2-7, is DAGVTQSPTHLIKTRGQQVTLRCSPKSGHDTVSWYQQALGQGPQFIFQYYEEEERQRGNFPDRFSGHQFPNYSSELNVNALLLGDSALYLCASSFGAIDEQYFGPGTRLTVT.

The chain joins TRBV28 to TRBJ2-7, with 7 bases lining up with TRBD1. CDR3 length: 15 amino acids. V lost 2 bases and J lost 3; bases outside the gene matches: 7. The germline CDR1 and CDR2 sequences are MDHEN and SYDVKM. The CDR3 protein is CASSLGVGQIYEQYF. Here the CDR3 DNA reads TGTGCCAGCAGTTTAGGAGTGGGACAGATCTACGAGCAGTACTTC.

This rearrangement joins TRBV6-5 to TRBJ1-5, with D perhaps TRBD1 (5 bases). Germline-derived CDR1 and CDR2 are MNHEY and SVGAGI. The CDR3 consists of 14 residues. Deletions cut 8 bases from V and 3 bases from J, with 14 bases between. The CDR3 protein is CASSQGGYNQPQHF. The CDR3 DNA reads TGTGCCAGCTCTCAGGGAGGGTACAATCAGCCCCAGCATTTT.

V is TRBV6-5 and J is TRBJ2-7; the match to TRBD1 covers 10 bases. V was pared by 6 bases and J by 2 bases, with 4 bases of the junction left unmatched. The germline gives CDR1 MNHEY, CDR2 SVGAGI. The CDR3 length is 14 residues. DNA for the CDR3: TGTGCCAGCAGAAGACAGGGGGCAGCCTACGAGCAGTACTTC. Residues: CASRRQGAAYEQYF.

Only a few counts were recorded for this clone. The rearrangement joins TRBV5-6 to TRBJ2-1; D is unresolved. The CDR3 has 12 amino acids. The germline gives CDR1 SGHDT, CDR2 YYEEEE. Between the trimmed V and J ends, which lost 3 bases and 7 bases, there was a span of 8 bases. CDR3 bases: TGTGCCAGCAGCTCCAGACCGAATGAGCAGTTCTTC. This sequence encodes CASSSRPNEQFF.

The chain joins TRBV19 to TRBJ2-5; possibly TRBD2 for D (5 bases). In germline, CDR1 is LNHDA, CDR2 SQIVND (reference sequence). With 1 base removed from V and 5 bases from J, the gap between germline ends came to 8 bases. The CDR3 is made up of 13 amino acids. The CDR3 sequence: CASSIGGLETQYF. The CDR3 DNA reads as TGTGCCAGTAGTATAGGAGGGTTGGAGACCCAGTACTTC.

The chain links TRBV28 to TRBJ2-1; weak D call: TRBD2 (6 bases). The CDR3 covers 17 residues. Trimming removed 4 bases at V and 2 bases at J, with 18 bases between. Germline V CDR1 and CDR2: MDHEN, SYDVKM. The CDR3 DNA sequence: TGTGCCAGCAGTTCCTCTCTCTTTGCGGGAACCTACAATGAGCAGTTCTTC. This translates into CASSSSLFAGTYNEQFF.

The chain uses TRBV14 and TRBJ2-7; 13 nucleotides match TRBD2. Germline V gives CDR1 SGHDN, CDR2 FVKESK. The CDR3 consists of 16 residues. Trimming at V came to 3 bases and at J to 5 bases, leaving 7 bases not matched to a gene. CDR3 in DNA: TGTGCCAGCAGCCATGGACTAGCGGGAGTAGGAGACGAGCAGTACTTC. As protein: CASSHGLAGVGDEQYF.

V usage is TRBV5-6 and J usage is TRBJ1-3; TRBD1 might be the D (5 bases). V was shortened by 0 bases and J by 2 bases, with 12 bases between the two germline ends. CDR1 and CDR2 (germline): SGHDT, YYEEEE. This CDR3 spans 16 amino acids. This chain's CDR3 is CASSLGAGATGNTIYF. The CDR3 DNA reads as TGTGCCAGCAGCTTGGGAGCCGGGGCAACTGGAAACACCATATATTTT.

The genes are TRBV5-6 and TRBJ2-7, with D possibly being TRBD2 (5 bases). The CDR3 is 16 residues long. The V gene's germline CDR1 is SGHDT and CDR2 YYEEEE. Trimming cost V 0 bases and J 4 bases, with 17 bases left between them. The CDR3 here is CASSLGPSLGDYEQYF. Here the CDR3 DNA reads TGTGCCAGCAGCTTGGGGCCTTCTTTGGGAGATTACGAGCAGTACTTC.

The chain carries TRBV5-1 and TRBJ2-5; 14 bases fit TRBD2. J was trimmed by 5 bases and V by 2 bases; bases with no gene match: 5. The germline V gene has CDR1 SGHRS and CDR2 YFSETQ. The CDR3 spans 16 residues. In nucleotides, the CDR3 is TGCGCCAGCAGCTTATCCGGGACTAGCGGGGGTGAGACCCAGTACTTC. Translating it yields CASSLSGTSGGETQYF.

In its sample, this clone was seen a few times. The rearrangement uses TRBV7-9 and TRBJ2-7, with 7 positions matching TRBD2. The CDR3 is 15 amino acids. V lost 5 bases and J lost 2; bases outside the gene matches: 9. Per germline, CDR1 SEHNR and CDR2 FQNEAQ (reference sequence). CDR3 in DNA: TGTGCCAGCAGCCAATCCAGCGGGACTACCTACGAGCAGTACTTC. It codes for CASSQSSGTTYEQYF.